Listed below are T cell receptor beta chains from one sample, sequenced in a study of T cells in Graves' hyperthyroidism and ophthalmopathy. TCRdb recomputed calls from the multiplex PCR reads with MiXCR, one row per CDR3 protein. The sample consists of 600,000 to 900,000 distinct CDR3 sequences, about a sixth of them appearing once. The sample consisted of blood. Receptors were obtained from a man between 18 and 35 years old with Graves' hyperthyroidism. The CDR3 runs from the conserved cysteine through the conserved F or W. Each record gives: D gene, V gene, clone size, J gene, CDR3 protein, CDR3 DNA. D genes are given only for firm matches. For some rows the clone size is stated as once, few or many, or as a class when expanded; others skip it.

D: -; V: TRBV28; size: -; J: TRBJ2-7; CDR3: CASSLWGFYEQYF; DNA: TGTGCCAGCAGTTTATGGGGGTTCTACGAGCAGTACTTC
D: TRBD2; V: TRBV20-1; size: few; J: TRBJ2-1; CDR3: CSARLAAPYNEQFF; DNA: TGCAGTGCTAGACTAGCGGCACCCTACAATGAGCAGTTCTTC
D: TRBD1; V: TRBV24-1; size: few; J: TRBJ2-2; CDR3: CATSGQGSHTGELFF; DNA: TGTGCCACCAGTGGACAGGGATCACACACCGGGGAGCTGTTTTTT
D: -; V: TRBV7-9; size: -; J: TRBJ2-5; CDR3: CASSTGEAQYF; DNA: TGTGCCAGCAGCACAGGGGAGGCCCAGTACTTC
D: -; V: TRBV12-3/TRBV12-4; size: many; J: TRBJ1-5; CDR3: CASSLSRGQPQHF; DNA: TGTGCCAGCAGTTTATCCCGAGGGCAGCCCCAGCATTTT
D: -; V: TRBV7-9; size: few; J: TRBJ2-1; CDR3: CASSLLISSHEQFF; DNA: TGTGCCAGCAGCTTATTAATAAGTTCCCATGAGCAGTTCTTC
D: -; V: TRBV18; size: -; J: TRBJ2-1; CDR3: CATLSGTGDYNEQFF; DNA: TGTGCCACCCTATCCGGGACTGGGGACTACAATGAGCAGTTCTTC
D: TRBD1; V: TRBV2; size: few; J: TRBJ1-5; CDR3: CASNRDRDPNSNQPQHF; DNA: TGTGCCAGCAATAGGGACAGGGACCCTAATAGCAATCAGCCCCAGCATTTT
D: -; V: TRBV20-1; size: few; J: TRBJ1-5; CDR3: CSAQAGNQPQHF; DNA: TGCAGTGCCCAGGCCGGTAATCAGCCCCAGCATTTT
D: TRBD1; V: TRBV2; size: many; J: TRBJ1-1; CDR3: CASRPGGPTEAFF; DNA: TGTGCCAGCAGGCCAGGGGGCCCGACTGAAGCTTTCTTT
D: TRBD1; V: TRBV6-2/TRBV6-3; size: many; J: TRBJ1-5; CDR3: CASSYEGGDQPQHF; DNA: TGTGCCAGCAGTTATGAAGGGGGCGATCAGCCCCAGCATTTT
D: -; V: TRBV12-3/TRBV12-4; size: -; J: TRBJ1-3; CDR3: CASSFGRRVTGNTIYF; DNA: TGTGCCAGCAGTTTTGGTCGAAGGGTAACTGGAAACACCATATATTTT
D: TRBD1; V: TRBV7-2; size: -; J: TRBJ1-1; CDR3: CASSSLTGGAEAFF; DNA: TGTGCCAGCAGCTCCCTGACAGGGGGAGCTGAAGCTTTCTTT
D: -; V: TRBV6-4; size: -; J: TRBJ2-6; CDR3: CASKATSGANVLTF; DNA: TGTGCCAGCAAGGCGACGTCTGGGGCCAACGTCCTGACTTTC
D: -; V: TRBV6-1; size: many; J: TRBJ2-1; CDR3: CASVPDSFGEQFF; DNA: TGTGCCAGCGTACCGGACAGCTTTGGAGAGCAGTTCTTC
D: -; V: TRBV20-1; size: many; J: TRBJ1-1; CDR3: CSARGRRGVTEAFF; DNA: TGCAGTGCTAGGGGGCGGCGGGGGGTCACTGAAGCTTTCTTT
D: TRBD1; V: TRBV5-1; size: -; J: TRBJ1-2; CDR3: CASSWAGTGGNGYTF; DNA: TGCGCCAGCAGCTGGGCCGGGACAGGGGGCAATGGCTACACCTTC
D: -; V: TRBV3-1; size: many; J: TRBJ2-2; CDR3: CASSQVKGTGELFF; DNA: TGTGCCAGCAGCCAAGTGAAGGGTACCGGGGAGCTGTTTTTT
D: TRBD1; V: TRBV30; size: many; J: TRBJ1-4; CDR3: CAWMRGPNEKLFF; DNA: TGTGCCTGGATGAGGGGGCCCAATGAAAAACTGTTTTTT
D: -; V: TRBV6-1; size: many; J: TRBJ1-2; CDR3: CASSEWAGDGYTF; DNA: TGTGCCAGCAGTGAATGGGCAGGGGATGGCTACACCTTC
D: -; V: TRBV7-2; size: many; J: TRBJ2-7; CDR3: CASSLDPSGGWTYEQYF; DNA: TGTGCCAGCAGCTTAGACCCCTCCGGCGGGTGGACCTACGAGCAGTACTTC
D: -; V: TRBV2; size: -; J: TRBJ1-2; CDR3: CASSGGGQQLHLRNYGYTF; DNA: TGTGCCAGCAGTGGTGGGGGTCAGCAACTTCACCTACGAAACTATGGCTACACCTTC
D: -; V: TRBV5-1; size: -; J: TRBJ2-1; CDR3: CASSLEVRTEGEQFF; DNA: TGCGCCAGCAGCTTGGAGGTTCGGACAGAGGGTGAGCAGTTCTTC
D: TRBD2; V: TRBV5-1; size: -; J: TRBJ2-5; CDR3: CASSLVGLAYETQYF; DNA: TGCGCCAGCAGCCTGGTGGGACTAGCCTATGAGACCCAGTACTTC
D: -; V: TRBV7-2; size: -; J: TRBJ1-5; CDR3: CASSLVAQAGNQPQHF; DNA: TGTGCCAGCAGCTTAGTTGCACAGGCGGGCAATCAGCCCCAGCATTTT
D: -; V: TRBV5-1; size: -; J: TRBJ1-4; CDR3: CASSPSRLNEKLFF; DNA: TGCGCCAGCAGCCCCTCGAGGTTAAATGAAAAACTGTTTTTT
D: -; V: TRBV11-1; size: few; J: TRBJ2-3; CDR3: CASMDGQGTDTQYF; DNA: TGTGCCAGCATGGATGGGCAGGGGACAGATACGCAGTATTTT
D: TRBD2; V: TRBV29-1; size: few; J: TRBJ2-1; CDR3: CSVGGVYDEQFF; DNA: TGCAGCGTGGGGGGGGTGTACGATGAGCAGTTCTTC
D: TRBD2; V: TRBV10-3; size: -; J: TRBJ2-1; CDR3: CAIRAGAGNEQFF; DNA: TGTGCCATCAGGGCGGGAGCGGGGAATGAGCAGTTCTTC
D: -; V: TRBV6-1; size: -; J: TRBJ1-1; CDR3: CASTARVTGTEAFF; DNA: TGTGCCAGCACCGCGAGGGTAACAGGGACTGAAGCTTTCTTT
D: -; V: TRBV4-1; size: -; J: TRBJ2-7; CDR3: CASSQVHGSYEQYF; DNA: TGCGCCAGCAGCCAAGTTCACGGTTCCTACGAGCAGTACTTC
D: TRBD1; V: TRBV20-1; size: few; J: TRBJ2-1; CDR3: CSASPGGYSYNEQFF; DNA: TGCAGTGCCAGCCCAGGGGGATATTCATACAATGAGCAGTTCTTC
D: -; V: TRBV6-2/TRBV6-3; size: few; J: TRBJ2-7; CDR3: CASSSRSREQYF; DNA: TGTGCCAGCAGTTCCCGTAGCCGCGAGCAGTACTTC
D: -; V: TRBV7-2; size: -; J: TRBJ2-6; CDR3: CASSLKWGSAGANVLTF; DNA: TGTGCCAGCAGCTTAAAGTGGGGGAGCGCTGGGGCCAACGTCCTGACTTTC
D: -; V: TRBV2; size: few; J: TRBJ2-7; CDR3: CASRTSFYEQYF; DNA: TGTGCCAGCAGGACGAGCTTCTACGAGCAGTACTTC
D: -; V: TRBV28; size: few; J: TRBJ2-7; CDR3: CASSLGGTVDYEQYF; DNA: TGTGCCAGCAGTTTAGGGGGGACTGTGGACTACGAGCAGTACTTC
D: -; V: TRBV29-1; size: many; J: TRBJ2-3; CDR3: CSVRGGGADTQYF; DNA: TGCAGCGTTCGCGGAGGGGGAGCAGATACGCAGTATTTT
D: TRBD2; V: TRBV20-1; size: many; J: TRBJ2-7; CDR3: CSARGGSGRSIGGEQYF; DNA: TGCAGTGCTAGAGGGGGTAGCGGGAGGTCTATAGGAGGCGAGCAGTACTTC
D: -; V: TRBV2; size: many; J: TRBJ1-1; CDR3: CASSLLRANTEAFF; DNA: TGTGCCAGCAGCCTTCTACGAGCGAACACTGAAGCTTTCTTT
D: -; V: TRBV11-3; size: -; J: TRBJ2-3; CDR3: CASSFGVGVDSDTQYF; DNA: TGTGCCAGCAGCTTTGGGGTTGGGGTTGATTCGGATACGCAGTATTTT
D: -; V: TRBV27; size: many; J: TRBJ2-1; CDR3: CASSFGVAVLNEQFF; DNA: TGTGCCAGCAGTTTCGGGGTAGCGGTTTTGAATGAGCAGTTCTTC